The 17 T cell receptor beta chains below were found in one sample sequenced in a study of blood T cell repertoires in COVID-19. The repertoire was sequenced with immunoSEQ multiplex PCR; TCRdb's copy has only in-frame clones and lacks some. The data contain about 70,000 clones, 75% of them singletons. The specimen was peripheral blood. The receptors shown here come from a man aged 70-80 years with acute or convalescent COVID-19.

V usage is TRBV4-2 and J usage is TRBJ2-1; TRBD2 matches at 7 bases. J lost 6 bases, V lost 0 bases, and 11 bases had no gene match. This CDR3 has 17 amino acids. Germline assignment: CDR1 LGHNA and CDR2 YNFKEQ. The CDR3 bases are TGTGCCAGCAGCCAAGACCCTGGGGCTAGCGGAGCCAATGAGCAGTTCTTC. Protein sequence: CASSQDPGASGANEQFF.

This clone showed up just a few times. The CDR3 DNA reads as TGTGCCAGCAGCATCGACAGGGTGAACACCGGGGAGCTGTTTTTT. Its translation is CASSIDRVNTGELFF. The rearrangement links TRBV7-2 to TRBJ2-2, with 7 nucleotides matching TRBD1. V lost 5 bases to trimming and J lost 1 base; unmatched junction nucleotides: 4. There are 15 residues in the CDR3. Per the germline V gene, CDR1 is SGHTA and CDR2 is FQGNSA.

J is TRBJ1-4 and V is TRBV28; no clear D gene. V dropped 4 bases and J dropped 0 bases, with 9 bases sitting between them. Germline V gene sequence: CDR1 MDHEN, CDR2 SYDVKM. This CDR3 region has 15 residues. CDR3 sequence reads: CASSSPSATNEKLFF. DNA of the CDR3: TGTGCCAGCAGTTCCCCGTCTGCAACTAATGAAAAACTGTTTTTT.

This clone was seen just once. The chain uses TRBV21-1 and TRBJ2-7; the D call in the table, TRBD2, was not verified against the DNA. TRBV21-1 is marked as a pseudogene. CDR3 length equals 13 residues. The CDR3 sequence is CASSKVASYEQYF. As DNA, the CDR3 is TGTGCCAGCAGCAAAGTCGCGTCATACGAGCAGTACTTC.

This chain connects TRBV5-1 to TRBJ2-1; 7 positions agree with TRBD2. With V trimmed by 3 bases and J by 8 bases, 8 bases remained unmatched. Looked up from germline, CDR1 is SGHRS and CDR2 is YFSETQ. This CDR3 is 14 amino acids long. The CDR3 loop reads CASSWGGEKDEQFF. The CDR3 bases are TGCGCCAGCAGCTGGGGAGGGGAAAAAGATGAGCAGTTCTTC.

This chain uses TRBV3-1 (or the pseudogene TRBV3-2) with TRBJ2-3, with TRBD2 as a possible D gene (5 bases). V was trimmed by 5 bases and J by 0 bases, leaving 15 bases between them. The CDR3 loop spans 16 amino acids. Germline CDR1 is LGHDT and CDR2 is YNNKEL (reference sequence). CDR3 protein: CASSFRFSGSTDTQYF. CDR3 nucleotides: TGTGCCAGCAGCTTCCGTTTCAGCGGTAGCACAGATACGCAGTATTTT.

The chain's CDR3 is CASSQDRVISFF. The CDR3 nucleotides read TGTGCCAGCAGCCAAGACCGGGTAATCTCTTTCTTT. The chain employs TRBV3-1 (or the pseudogene TRBV3-2) and TRBJ1-1; D is undetermined. There are 12 residues in the CDR3. CDR1 and CDR2 from the germline V gene are LGHDT and YNNKEL (reference sequence). The germline V and J ends were trimmed by 0 bases and 12 bases, with 11 bases remaining between them.

This clone appeared a single time. This chain connects TRBV18 to TRBJ1-5; TRBD1 matches 9 bases. Germline lookup yields CDR1 KGHSH and CDR2 LQKENI. V lost 2 bases, J lost 8 bases, and 19 bases stayed unmatched. The CDR3 has 19 amino acids. The CDR3 DNA follows: TGTGCCAGCTCACCAACCATACGAAGGACAGGGGCGGAGGAGGAGCCCCAGCATTTT. Encoded protein: CASSPTIRRTGAEEEPQHF.

This chain joins TRBV4-1 and TRBJ1-5; TRBD1 matches at 7 bases. J gave up 9 bases and V 1 base, and 6 bases lay outside the gene matches. The germline CDR1 and CDR2 sequences are MGHRA and YSYEKL. The CDR3 covers 14 residues. This chain's CDR3 is CASSQGTGTGPQHF. The CDR3 bases are TGCGCCAGCAGCCAAGGGACAGGTACTGGGCCCCAGCATTTT.

V gene TRBV18 combines with J gene TRBJ2-5, with TRBD1 identical over 7 bases. The J segment lost 0 bases and the V segment lost 2 bases, leaving 15 bases of the junction unmatched. Per germline, CDR1 KGHSH and CDR2 LQKENI. The length of the CDR3 is 19 residues. Here the CDR3 DNA reads TGTGCCAGCTCACCATATGTAGGGGGCCCCGTGTCATACCAAGAGACCCAGTACTTC. Its protein product is CASSPYVGGPVSYQETQYF.

The chain has TRBV6-5 and TRBJ2-7, with a tentative D call TRBD2 (5 bases). V lost 6 bases and J 2 bases, leaving 11 bases between the germline ends. This CDR3 region has 13 residues. Germline V gene lookup returns CDR1 MNHEY and CDR2 SVGAGI. In nucleotides, the CDR3 is TGTGCCAGCAGGACCTTGGGAGCCTACGAGCAGTACTTC. Translated: CASRTLGAYEQYF.

The chain employs TRBV27 and TRBJ1-2; a weak D match, TRBD1 (5 bases). Deletions cut 1 base from V and 0 bases from J, with 12 bases between. The germline CDR1 and CDR2 sequences are MNHEY and SMNVEV (reference sequence). The CDR3 is 16 residues long. The CDR3 loop is CASSLYSRGTNYGYTF. The CDR3 bases are TGTGCCAGCAGTTTATATTCTAGGGGCACTAACTATGGCTACACCTTC.

This clone was counted between two and nine times. This chain connects TRBV18 to TRBJ1-5, with 7 nucleotides matching TRBD1. CDR3 length: 15 residues. With V trimmed by 4 bases and J by 0 bases, 3 bases remained unmatched. Germline CDR1 KGHSH, CDR2 LQKENI. The CDR3 bases are TGTGCCAGCTCACGACAGGGAAATAGCAATCAGCCCCAGCATTTT. It codes for CASSRQGNSNQPQHF. Full variable domain (remainder filled in from reference TRBV18 and TRBJ1-5): NAGVMQNPRHLVRRRGQEARLRCSPMKGHSHVYWYRQLPEEGLKFMVYLQKENIIDESGMPKERFSAEFPKEGPSILRIQQVVRGDSAAYFCASSRQGNSNQPQHFGDGTRLSIL.

V is TRBV5-4 and J is TRBJ2-3; a possible D gene is TRBD2 (5 bases). V shed 6 bases and J shed 9 bases, with 17 bases lying between them. The CDR3 loop spans 13 amino acids. The germline CDR1 and CDR2 sequences are SGHNT and YYREEE (reference sequence). CDR3 region: CASTPSSGNTQYF. CDR3 nucleotide sequence: TGTGCCAGCACCCCCTCCTCGGGGAACACGCAGTATTTT.

This chain uses TRBV10-3 with TRBJ1-6, with 9 bases aligning to TRBD1. The V gene end was trimmed by 7 bases and the J gene end by 8 bases; junction bases not matched to a gene: 3. CDR3 length: 13 amino acids. Germline values: CDR1 ENHRY, CDR2 SYGVKD. CDR3 residues: CAIKGQGYSPLHF. DNA of the CDR3: TGTGCCATCAAGGGACAGGGTTATTCACCCCTCCACTTT.

The V gene is TRBV7-6, the J gene TRBJ1-2, with D perhaps matching TRBD1 (5 bases). The CDR3 sequence is 12 residues long. Germline CDR1 is SGHVS and CDR2 is FNYEAQ. Trimming cost V 11 bases and J 0 bases, with 10 bases left between them. This CDR3 is CAGQGSNYGYTF. The CDR3 nucleotides read TGTGCCGGCCAGGGTTCTAACTATGGCTACACCTTC.

The sample holds a few counts of this clone. The rearrangement links TRBV24-1 to TRBJ2-3, with D possibly being TRBD2 (6 bases). The CDR3 runs to 15 residues. Per the germline V gene, CDR1 is KGHDR and CDR2 is SFDVKD. The V end was cut by 7 bases, the J end by 3 bases, with 16 bases between. CDR3 amino acids: CATRGRGGNTDTQYF. CDR3 DNA: TGTGCCACCAGAGGTCGGGGCGGGAATACAGATACGCAGTATTTT.